Reported below is one T cell receptor (beta chain). Authors' methods: Scientists estimated how many nucleated cells there were by amplifying reference gene primers. Repertoires were generated with immunoSEQ multiplex PCR, while TCRdb's copy carries only in-frame clones and drops some. The V and J calls and clone size come from that table; D and trimming were worked out from the DNA. The sample consists of around 90,000 clones, around nine tenths of them appearing once. This sample was included in a study of blood T cell repertoires in COVID-19. Study-wide background: COVID-19 samples from acute and convalescent phases originated in the United States, Italy and Spain. The analysed material was cDNA or gDNA that came from T cells, B-cell-depleted T cells, or PBMCs.

Seattle-derived patients entered the study during active infection and were followed longitudinally. The germline gives CDR1 SGDLS, CDR2 YYNGEE. Losses at the gene ends were 2 bases for V and 5 bases for J; bases not matched to a gene: 9. The CDR3 runs to 16 residues. V and J are TRBV9 and TRBJ2-3; 9 positions match TRBD2. Sequencing used peripheral blood. The sequence was obtained from a man aged 50 to 59 with COVID-19, enrolled during active disease. The CDR3 spells CASSVGWRGGGDTQYF. CDR3 nucleotides: TGTGCCAGCAGCGTTGGGTGGCGGGGGGGCGGAGATACGCAGTATTTT.